The entry below gives a single T cell receptor (beta chain) sequence along with its context. This specimen comes from a study of response to subunit inactivated influenza vaccine. TCRdb analysed the RT-PCR reads with MiXCR anew, one entry per CDR3 protein. The sample has fewer than 650,000 distinct CDR3 sequences, over 10% seen once. The CDR3 length is 16 residues. Trimming removed 1 base from V and 6 bases from J; junction bases left unmatched: 8. Germline assignment: CDR1 SGHTA and CDR2 FQGNSA. The sequencing used PBMCs from blood, collected 40 to 50 days after vaccination. The chain links TRBV7-2 to TRBJ2-2; 7 bases fit TRBD2. The TCR was taken from a man in his fifties who received an inactivated influenza vaccine. DNA for the CDR3: TGTGCCAGCAGCTTAGAGGGACTACCAAGGTCCGGGGAGCTGTTTTTT. Amino acid sequence: CASSLEGLPRSGELFF.